The 21 T cell receptor beta chains below were found in one sample sequenced in a study of cytomegalovirus exposure and HLA in healthy donors. Primers for the PCR totalled 60 Vbeta and 13 Jbeta. Produced via immunoSEQ multiplex PCR; TCRdb's table is partial and in-frame only. The data contain a few hundred thousand clones, approximately 80% of them singletons. Sequencing used PBMCs. These receptors came from a girl between 10 and 17 years old in good health and CMV-seronegative.

The chain employs TRBV28 and TRBJ2-3; D is possibly TRBD2 (6 bases). V lost 3 bases and J 3 bases, leaving 22 bases between the germline ends. Looked up from germline, CDR1 is MDHEN and CDR2 is SYDVKM. This CDR3 has 18 amino acids. The CDR3 nucleotides are TGTGCCAGCAGTTTTCTCCCGGTTGACAGTCGGGGGACAGATACGCAGTATTTT. Translation: CASSFLPVDSRGTDTQYF.

This chain links TRBV5-1 with TRBJ1-1; 8 positions agree with TRBD1. This CDR3 is built from 16 residues. The germline V gene has CDR1 SGHRS and CDR2 YFSETQ. Losses at the gene ends were 0 bases for V and 0 bases for J; bases not matched to a gene: 4. DNA of the CDR3: TGCGCCAGCAGCTTGGGACAGGGGTGGGTGAACACTGAAGCTTTCTTT. It specifies CASSLGQGWVNTEAFF. The variable domain in full, with the rest retrieved from reference TRBV5-1 and TRBJ1-1, is KAGVTQTPRYLIKTRGQQVTLSCSPISGHRSVSWYQQTPGQGLQFLFEYFSETQRNKGNFPGRFSGRQFSNSRSEMNVSTLELGDSALYLCASSLGQGWVNTEAFFGQGTRLTVV.

The count of this clone is one. The rearrangement links TRBV5-1 to TRBJ1-3, with D perhaps matching TRBD1 (5 bases). The V end was cut by 4 bases, the J end by 2 bases, with 13 bases between. Germline CDR1 SGHRS, CDR2 YFSETQ. This CDR3 has 15 residues. CDR3 bases: TGCGCCAGCAGCCCTACCAGGGTCCCTGGAAACACCATATATTTT. This codes for CASSPTRVPGNTIYF.

This clone was observed a few times. This rearrangement joins TRBV6-1 to TRBJ1-5; 8 nucleotides agree with TRBD1. Germline lookup yields CDR1 MNHNS and CDR2 SASEGT. The V segment lost 3 bases and the J segment 4 bases; nucleotides outside the gene matches: 2. This CDR3 contains 14 residues. Here the CDR3 reads CASSEDRVNQPQHF. DNA of the CDR3: TGTGCCAGCAGTGAGGACAGGGTAAATCAGCCCCAGCATTTT.

The genes are TRBV7-9 and TRBJ1-1; D is possibly TRBD1 (6 bases). The V end lost 0 bases, the J end lost 0 bases, and 14 bases lay between the germline ends. Germline V gene lookup returns CDR1 SEHNR and CDR2 FQNEAQ (reference sequence). CDR3 length equals 17 residues. The chain's CDR3 is CASSLARGPGLNTEAFF. The CDR3, as DNA: TGTGCCAGCAGCTTAGCCAGGGGCCCGGGCCTGAACACTGAAGCTTTCTTT.

The J gene is TRBJ2-2, the V gene TRBV18, with TRBD1 identical over 10 bases. V lost 5 bases to trimming and J lost 1 base; unmatched junction nucleotides: 4. Germline V gene sequence: CDR1 KGHSH, CDR2 LQKENI. This CDR3 is built from 16 residues. The CDR3 spells CASSSDRGQNTGELFF. CDR3 DNA: TGTGCCAGCTCATCCGACAGGGGGCAGAACACCGGGGAGCTGTTTTTT.

The rearrangement links TRBV10-3 to TRBJ1-5; D ambiguous. Germline CDR1 is ENHRY and CDR2 is SYGVKD. The CDR3 has 15 residues. Trimming took 0 bases from V and 1 from J, leaving 7 bases between them. The CDR3 sequence is CAISESTVSNQPQHF. DNA of the CDR3: TGTGCCATCAGTGAGTCTACAGTAAGCAATCAGCCCCAGCATTTT.

This clone was detected only a few times. This chain connects TRBV28 to TRBJ1-2, with D unresolved. Germline CDR1 is MDHEN and CDR2 is SYDVKM. This CDR3 is built from 14 residues. V shed 5 bases and J shed 6 bases, with 16 bases lying between them. The CDR3: CASSPRGRPNGYTF. Written as DNA, the CDR3 is TGTGCCAGCAGTCCGCGTGGGAGGCCCAATGGCTACACCTTC.

The rearrangement uses TRBV28 and TRBJ1-1; 7 bases align to TRBD1. Germline-derived CDR1 and CDR2 are MDHEN and SYDVKM. CDR3 size: 14 residues. J gave up 11 bases and V 11 bases, and 20 bases lay outside the gene matches. The CDR3 region has the DNA TGTGCCGGCCTAAATCACGGGACAGCGTATCGGGCTTTCTTT. This gives the protein CAGLNHGTAYRAFF.

This clone has just a few counts. The gene calls are TRBV5-6 and TRBJ1-5, with a tentative D call TRBD1 (6 bases). The CDR3 is made up of 16 amino acids. The ends were cut back, 0 bases at V and 6 bases at J, with 16 bases in the middle. Germline-derived CDR1 and CDR2 are SGHDT and YYEEEE. The CDR3 bases are TGTGCCAGCAGCTTGGCCAATACAGGGCACACTCAGCCCCAGCATTTT. It specifies CASSLANTGHTQPQHF.

The J gene is TRBJ2-2, the V gene TRBV4-2; no reliable D call. Trimming removed 4 bases at V and 3 bases at J, with 6 bases between. The CDR3 has 13 amino acids. The V gene's germline CDR1 is LGHNA and CDR2 YNFKEQ. The CDR3 reads CASSRSDTGELFF. In DNA, the CDR3 is TGTGCCAGCAGCCGGTCGGACACCGGGGAGCTGTTTTTT.

About this clone itself: A read error may produce the germline difference seen at one junction end. V usage is TRBV7-9 and J usage is TRBJ1-2, with 7 bases identical to TRBD1. This CDR3 spans 15 amino acids. Germline values: CDR1 SEHNR, CDR2 FQNEAQ (reference sequence). The CDR3 DNA reads TGTTCCAGCAGCTTAGCGGACAGGCGTGGGTATGGCTACACCTTC. Protein sequence: CSSSLADRRGYGYTF. The full variable domain, with the rest looked up from reference TRBV7-9 and TRBJ1-2, is DTGVSQNPRHKITKRGQNVTFRCDPISEHNRLYWYRQTLGQGPEFLTYFQNEAQLEKSRLLSDRFSAERPKGSFSTLEIQRTEQGDSAMYLCSSSLADRRGYGYTFGSGTRLTVV.

The rearrangement links TRBV13 to TRBJ2-5; 7 positions match TRBD1. The J call may not be correct, given that the DNA end is closer to TRBJ2-7. CDR1 is PRHDT and CDR2 is FYEKMQ in the germline V gene (reference sequence). The CDR3 spans 14 residues. The CDR3 is CASSFDRESYEQYF. DNA of the CDR3: TGTGCCAGCAGTTTCGACAGGGAGTCCTACGAGCAGTACTTC.

About this clone itself: The same CDR3 also results from other DNA sequences found in this sample. The chain uses TRBV7-9 and TRBJ1-2; a possible D gene is TRBD1 (6 bases). The CDR3 has 12 residues. Germline V gives CDR1 SEHNR, CDR2 FQNEAQ (reference sequence). Trimming took off 5 bases at V and 4 bases at J, with 8 bases between the two ends. The CDR3 reads CASSLDSYGYTF. In DNA, the CDR3 is TGTGCCAGCAGCCTGGACAGCTATGGCTACACCTTC.

This chain joins TRBV5-1 and TRBJ2-7; 10 nucleotides align to TRBD1. J gave up 0 bases and V 4 bases, and 4 bases lay outside the gene matches. Per the germline V gene, CDR1 is SGHRS and CDR2 is YFSETQ. This CDR3 has 15 amino acids. DNA for the CDR3: TGCGCCAGCAGCCGGGGACAGGGGAGCTCCTACGAGCAGTACTTC. Amino acid sequence: CASSRGQGSSYEQYF.

This chain joins TRBV9 and TRBJ2-3; the match to TRBD2 covers 7 bases. This CDR3 has 18 amino acids. Germline trimming cut 4 bases from V and 1 base from J; bases unmatched to any gene: 15. In germline, CDR1 is SGDLS, CDR2 YYNGEE. CDR3 DNA sequence: TGTGCCAGCAGCCCGAGGCCGGCCGGGGGGAGGCGCACAGATACGCAGTATTTT. Amino acids: CASSPRPAGGRRTDTQYF.

This chain links TRBV19 with TRBJ1-2; D is unclear. V was shortened by 5 bases and J by 8 bases, with 18 bases between the two germline ends. Looked up from germline, CDR1 is LNHDA and CDR2 is SQIVND (reference sequence). This CDR3 spans 14 amino acids. The CDR3 nucleotides are TGTGCCAGTAGTCCGGAGGACGTTAGGAGGGGCTACACCTTC. Its protein product is CASSPEDVRRGYTF.

The J gene is TRBJ1-2, the V gene TRBV7-9; D gene uncertain. V was trimmed by 4 bases and J by 8 bases, leaving 23 bases between them. Germline loops: CDR1 SEHNR, CDR2 FQNEAQ (reference sequence). The CDR3 spans 16 residues. CDR3 DNA: TGTGCCAGCAGCTCCACATCTCAAGGGAGGTATGGGGGCTACACCTTC. Translating gives CASSSTSQGRYGGYTF.

The V gene is TRBV19, the J gene TRBJ1-5, with a weak D call TRBD1 (6 bases). Germline CDR1 LNHDA, CDR2 SQIVND (reference sequence). The CDR3 covers 13 residues. V was trimmed by 9 bases and J by 2 bases, leaving 11 bases between them. The CDR3 region is CASQYRGNQPQHF. The CDR3, as DNA: TGTGCCAGCCAATACAGGGGCAATCAGCCCCAGCATTTT.

The chain is built from TRBV2 and TRBJ2-1, with unresolved D. The V gene lost 6 bases and the J gene lost 4 bases, with 19 bases spanning the gap. The CDR3 is 16 amino acids. Germline lookup yields CDR1 SNHLY and CDR2 FYNNEI. CDR3 sequence reads: CASSATLGPRYNEQFF. The CDR3 nucleotides are TGTGCCAGCAGCGCCACCCTTGGGCCCCGATACAATGAGCAGTTCTTC.

The V gene is TRBV5-1, the J gene TRBJ2-5; 11 bases map to TRBD2. The V gene's germline CDR1 is SGHRS and CDR2 YFSETQ. The J segment lost 3 bases and the V segment lost 4 bases, leaving 11 bases of the junction unmatched. The CDR3 sequence is 17 residues long. CDR3 sequence: CASSVQPSGLAEETQYF. CDR3 in DNA: TGCGCCAGCAGCGTTCAACCCTCGGGACTAGCGGAAGAGACCCAGTACTTC.